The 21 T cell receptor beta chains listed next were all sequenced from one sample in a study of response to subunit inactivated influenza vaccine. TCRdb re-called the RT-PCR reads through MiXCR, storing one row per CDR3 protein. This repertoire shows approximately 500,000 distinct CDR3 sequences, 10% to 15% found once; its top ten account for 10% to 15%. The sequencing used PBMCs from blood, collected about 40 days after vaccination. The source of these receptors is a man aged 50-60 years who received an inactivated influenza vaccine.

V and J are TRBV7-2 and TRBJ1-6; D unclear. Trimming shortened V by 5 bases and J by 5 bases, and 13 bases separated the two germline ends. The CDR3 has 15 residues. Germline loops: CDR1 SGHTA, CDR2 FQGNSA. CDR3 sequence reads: CASSGTPGNNSPLHF. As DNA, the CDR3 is TGTGCCAGCAGCGGAACCCCGGGGAATAATTCACCCCTCCACTTT.

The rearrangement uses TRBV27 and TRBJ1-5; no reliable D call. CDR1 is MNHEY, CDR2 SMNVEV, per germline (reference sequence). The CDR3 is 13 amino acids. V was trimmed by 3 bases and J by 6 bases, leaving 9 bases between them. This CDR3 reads CASSFQVGQPQHF. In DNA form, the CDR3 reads TGTGCCAGCAGTTTTCAGGTGGGTCAGCCCCAGCATTTT.

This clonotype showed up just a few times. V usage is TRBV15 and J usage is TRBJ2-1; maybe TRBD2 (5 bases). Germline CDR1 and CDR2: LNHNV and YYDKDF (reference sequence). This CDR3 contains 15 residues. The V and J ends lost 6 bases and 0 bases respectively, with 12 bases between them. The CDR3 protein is CATRRSGRSYNEQFF. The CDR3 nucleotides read TGTGCCACCAGAAGAAGCGGACGCTCCTACAATGAGCAGTTCTTC. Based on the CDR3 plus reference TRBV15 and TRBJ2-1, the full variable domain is DAMVIQNPRYQVTQFGKPVTLSCSQTLNHNVMYWYQQKSSQAPKLLFHYYDKDFNNEADTPDNFQSRRPNTSFCFLDIRSPGLGDTAMYLCATRRSGRSYNEQFFGPGTRLTVL.

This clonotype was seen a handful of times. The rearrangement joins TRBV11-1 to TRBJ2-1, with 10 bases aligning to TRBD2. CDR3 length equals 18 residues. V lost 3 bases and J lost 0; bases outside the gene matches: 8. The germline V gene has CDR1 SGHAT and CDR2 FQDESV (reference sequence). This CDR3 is CASSFSLAGDSSYNEQFF. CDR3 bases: TGTGCCAGCAGCTTTAGCCTAGCGGGAGATAGCTCCTACAATGAGCAGTTCTTC.

The CDR3 sequence: CASKTSSGTGLAGELFF. CDR3 DNA sequence: TGTGCCAGCAAGACCTCAAGCGGGACAGGGTTAGCCGGGGAGCTGTTTTTT. The rearrangement uses TRBV2 and TRBJ2-2, with 9 bases lining up with TRBD1. V dropped 7 bases and J dropped 6; count of bases not matched to a gene: 15. Germline CDR1 SNHLY, CDR2 FYNNEI. The CDR3 has 17 amino acids.

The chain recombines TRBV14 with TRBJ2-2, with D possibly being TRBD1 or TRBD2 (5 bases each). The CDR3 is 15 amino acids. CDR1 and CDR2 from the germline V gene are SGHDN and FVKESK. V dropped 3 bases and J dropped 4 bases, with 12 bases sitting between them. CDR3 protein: CASSHGGPSTGELFF. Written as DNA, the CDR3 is TGTGCCAGCAGCCATGGGGGTCCCAGCACCGGGGAGCTGTTTTTT.

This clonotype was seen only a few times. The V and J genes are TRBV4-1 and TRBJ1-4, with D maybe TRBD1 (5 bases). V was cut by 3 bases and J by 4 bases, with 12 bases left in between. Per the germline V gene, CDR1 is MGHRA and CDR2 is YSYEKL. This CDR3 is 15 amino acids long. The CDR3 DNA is TGCGCCAGCAGCCAGCCGGGACGGAGTAATGAAAAACTGTTTTTT. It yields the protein CASSQPGRSNEKLFF.

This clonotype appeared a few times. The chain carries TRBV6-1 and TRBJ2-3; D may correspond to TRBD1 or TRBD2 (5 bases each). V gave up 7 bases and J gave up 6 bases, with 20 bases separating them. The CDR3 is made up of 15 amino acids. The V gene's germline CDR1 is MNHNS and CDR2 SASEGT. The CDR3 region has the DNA TGTGCCAGCATCGGCCGGGACCCGACCTCGGATACGCAGTATTTT. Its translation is CASIGRDPTSDTQYF.

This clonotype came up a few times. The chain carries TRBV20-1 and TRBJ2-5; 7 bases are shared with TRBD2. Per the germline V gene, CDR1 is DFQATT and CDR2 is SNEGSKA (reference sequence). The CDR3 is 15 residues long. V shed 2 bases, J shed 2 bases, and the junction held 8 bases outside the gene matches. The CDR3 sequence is CSARPSGALQETQYF. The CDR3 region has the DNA TGCAGTGCTAGACCAAGCGGGGCTCTTCAAGAGACCCAGTACTTC.

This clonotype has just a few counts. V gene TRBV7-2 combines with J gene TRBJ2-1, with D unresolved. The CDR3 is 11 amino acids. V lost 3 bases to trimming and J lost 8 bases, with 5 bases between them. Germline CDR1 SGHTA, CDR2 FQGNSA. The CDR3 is CASSFQYEQFF. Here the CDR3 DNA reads TGTGCCAGCAGCTTCCAGTATGAGCAGTTCTTC.

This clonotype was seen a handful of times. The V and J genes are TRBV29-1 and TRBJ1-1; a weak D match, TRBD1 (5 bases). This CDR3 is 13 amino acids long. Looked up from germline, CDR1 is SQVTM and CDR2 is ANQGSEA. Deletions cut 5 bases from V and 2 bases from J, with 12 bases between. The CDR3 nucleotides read TGCAGCGTTCAGACAGAGCTCAACACTGAAGCTTTCTTT. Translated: CSVQTELNTEAFF.

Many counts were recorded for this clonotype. The CDR3 sequence: CSALKGLAPSSYNEQFF. In DNA form, the CDR3 reads TGCAGTGCTCTAAAAGGACTAGCGCCTAGCTCCTACAATGAGCAGTTCTTC. V gene TRBV20-1 combines with J gene TRBJ2-1; TRBD2 agrees at 9 bases. The length of the CDR3 is 17 residues. Looked up from germline, CDR1 is DFQATT and CDR2 is SNEGSKA (reference sequence). The V segment lost 5 bases and the J segment 0 bases; nucleotides outside the gene matches: 11.

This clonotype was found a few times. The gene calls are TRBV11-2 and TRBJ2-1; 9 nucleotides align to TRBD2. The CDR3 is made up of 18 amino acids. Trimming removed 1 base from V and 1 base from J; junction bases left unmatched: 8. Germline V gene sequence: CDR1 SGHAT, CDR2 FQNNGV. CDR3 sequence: CASSLVGTSGSSYNEQFF. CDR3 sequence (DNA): TGTGCCAGCAGCTTAGTGGGTACTAGCGGGTCATCCTACAATGAGCAGTTCTTC.

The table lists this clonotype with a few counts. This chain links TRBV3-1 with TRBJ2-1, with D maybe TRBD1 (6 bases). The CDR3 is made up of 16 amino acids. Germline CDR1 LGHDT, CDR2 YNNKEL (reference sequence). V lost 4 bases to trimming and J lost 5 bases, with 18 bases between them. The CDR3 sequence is CASSLGARNWDNEQFF. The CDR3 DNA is TGTGCCAGCAGCCTGGGGGCGCGTAACTGGGACAATGAGCAGTTCTTC.

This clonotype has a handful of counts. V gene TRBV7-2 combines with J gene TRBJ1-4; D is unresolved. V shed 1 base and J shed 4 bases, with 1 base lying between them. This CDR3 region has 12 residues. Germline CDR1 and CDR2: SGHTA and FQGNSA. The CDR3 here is CASSLVNEKLFF. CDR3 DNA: TGTGCCAGCAGCTTAGTTAATGAAAAACTGTTTTTT.

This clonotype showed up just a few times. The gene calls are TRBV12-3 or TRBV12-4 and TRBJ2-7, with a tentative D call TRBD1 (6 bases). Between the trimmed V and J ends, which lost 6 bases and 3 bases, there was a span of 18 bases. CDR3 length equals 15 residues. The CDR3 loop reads CASSPRWQGLYEQYF. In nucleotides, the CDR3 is TGTGCCAGCAGCCCACGGTGGCAGGGGCTCTACGAGCAGTACTTC.

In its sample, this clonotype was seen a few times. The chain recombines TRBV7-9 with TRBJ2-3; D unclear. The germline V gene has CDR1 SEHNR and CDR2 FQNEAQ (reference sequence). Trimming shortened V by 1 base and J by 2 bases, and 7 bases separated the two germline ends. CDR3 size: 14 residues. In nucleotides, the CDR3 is TGTGCCAGCAGCTTAGGGCCCAACACAGATACGCAGTATTTT. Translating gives CASSLGPNTDTQYF. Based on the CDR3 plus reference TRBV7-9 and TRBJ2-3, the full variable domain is DTGVSQNPRHKITKRGQNVTFRCDPISEHNRLYWYRQTLGQGPEFLTYFQNEAQLEKSRLLSDRFSAERPKGSFSTLEIQRTEQGDSAMYLCASSLGPNTDTQYFGPGTRLTVL.

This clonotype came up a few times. CDR3 coding DNA: TGCGCCAGCAGCCTCAGGGTGGCAGGGGCCTACGAGCAGTACTTC. Amino acids: CASSLRVAGAYEQYF. This chain uses TRBV5-1 with TRBJ2-7; TRBD1 is a possible D gene (6 bases). From germline, CDR1 is SGHRS and CDR2 YFSETQ. The CDR3 consists of 15 residues. Trimming took off 4 bases at V and 2 bases at J, with 16 bases between the two ends.

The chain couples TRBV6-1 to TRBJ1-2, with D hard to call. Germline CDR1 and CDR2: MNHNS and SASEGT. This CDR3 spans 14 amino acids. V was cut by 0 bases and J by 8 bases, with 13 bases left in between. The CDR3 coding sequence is TGTGCCAGCAGTGAAGCTGGCCAATCTGAGGGCTACACCTTC. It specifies CASSEAGQSEGYTF.

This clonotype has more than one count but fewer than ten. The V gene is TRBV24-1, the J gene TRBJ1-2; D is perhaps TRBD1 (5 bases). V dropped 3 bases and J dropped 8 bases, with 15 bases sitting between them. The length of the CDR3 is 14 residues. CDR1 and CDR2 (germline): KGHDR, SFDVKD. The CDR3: CATSDNSAGPGYTF. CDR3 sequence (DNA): TGTGCCACCAGTGATAACTCGGCGGGGCCCGGCTACACCTTC.

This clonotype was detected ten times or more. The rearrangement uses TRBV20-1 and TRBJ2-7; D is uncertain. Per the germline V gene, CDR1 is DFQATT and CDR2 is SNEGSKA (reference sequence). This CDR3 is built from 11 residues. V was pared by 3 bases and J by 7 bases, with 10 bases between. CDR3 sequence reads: CSASASWEQYF. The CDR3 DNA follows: TGCAGTGCTAGCGCCTCATGGGAGCAGTACTTC.